This TCR beta chain was profiled in a study of early T cells in non-severe SARS-CoV-2 infection. Study-level information: Chains were unpaired, as sequencing was done on bulk RNA from unsorted whole blood. Regarding the study as a whole: Sequences matched to VDJdb favored anti-spike CD8 responses, while private and CD4 specificities were missed.

From the 5' RACE reads, TCRdb called clonotypes with MiXCR, one entry per CDR3 protein. Among roughly 63,000 distinct CDR3 sequences listed, 12% were seen once. Points on this clonotype: The antigen is unknown.

The material sequenced was whole blood, taken at baseline. The receptor was isolated from an adult who was a healthcare worker with PCR-confirmed SARS-CoV-2 infection or an uninfected control (not recorded which). The donor label of this sample is uncertain.

The CDR3 region is CASSPGDWQPQHF. The CDR3 DNA is TGTGCCAGCAGCCCAGGGGATTGGCAGCCCCAGCATTTT. The rearrangement uses TRBV12-3 or TRBV12-4 and TRBJ1-5, with D possibly matching TRBD1 (6 bases). Trimming stripped 6 bases from V and 7 bases from J, with 13 bases between. CDR3 length equals 13 residues.